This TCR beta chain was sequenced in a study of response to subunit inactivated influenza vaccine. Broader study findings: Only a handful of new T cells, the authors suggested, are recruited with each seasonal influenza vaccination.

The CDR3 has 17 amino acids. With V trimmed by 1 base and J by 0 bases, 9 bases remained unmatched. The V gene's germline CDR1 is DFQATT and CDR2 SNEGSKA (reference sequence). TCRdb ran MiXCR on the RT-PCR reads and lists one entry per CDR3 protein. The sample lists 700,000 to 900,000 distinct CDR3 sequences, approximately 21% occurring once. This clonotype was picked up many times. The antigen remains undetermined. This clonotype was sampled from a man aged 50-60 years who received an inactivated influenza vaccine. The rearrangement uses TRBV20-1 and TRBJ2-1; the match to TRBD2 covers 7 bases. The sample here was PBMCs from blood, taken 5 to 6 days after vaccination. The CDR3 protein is CSARGAGETSSYNEQFF. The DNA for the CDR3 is TGCAGTGCTAGAGGTGCGGGGGAAACAAGCTCCTACAATGAGCAGTTCTTC.